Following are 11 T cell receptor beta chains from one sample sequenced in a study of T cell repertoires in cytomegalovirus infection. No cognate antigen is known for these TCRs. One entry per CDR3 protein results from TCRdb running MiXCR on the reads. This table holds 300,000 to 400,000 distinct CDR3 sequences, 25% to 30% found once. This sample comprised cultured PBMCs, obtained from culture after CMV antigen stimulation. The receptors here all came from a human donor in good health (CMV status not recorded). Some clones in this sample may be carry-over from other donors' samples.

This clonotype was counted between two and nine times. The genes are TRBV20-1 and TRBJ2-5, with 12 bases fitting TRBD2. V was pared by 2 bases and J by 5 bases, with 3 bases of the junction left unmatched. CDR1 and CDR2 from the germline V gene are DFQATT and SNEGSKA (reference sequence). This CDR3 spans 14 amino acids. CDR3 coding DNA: TGCAGTGCTAGAACTAGCGGGGGGTGGGAGACCCAGTACTTC. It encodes CSARTSGGWETQYF.

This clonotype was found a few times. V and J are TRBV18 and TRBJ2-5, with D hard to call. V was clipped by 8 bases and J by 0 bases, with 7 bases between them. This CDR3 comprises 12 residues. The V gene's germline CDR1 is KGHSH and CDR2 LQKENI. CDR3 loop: CASTSNQETQYF. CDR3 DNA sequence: TGTGCCAGCACCTCCAACCAAGAGACCCAGTACTTC.

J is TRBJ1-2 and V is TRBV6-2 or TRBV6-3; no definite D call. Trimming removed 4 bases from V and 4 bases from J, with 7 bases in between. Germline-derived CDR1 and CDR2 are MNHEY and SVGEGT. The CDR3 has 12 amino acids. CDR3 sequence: CASSSPSYGYTF. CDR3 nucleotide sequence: TGTGCCAGCAGTTCCCCCTCCTATGGCTACACCTTC.

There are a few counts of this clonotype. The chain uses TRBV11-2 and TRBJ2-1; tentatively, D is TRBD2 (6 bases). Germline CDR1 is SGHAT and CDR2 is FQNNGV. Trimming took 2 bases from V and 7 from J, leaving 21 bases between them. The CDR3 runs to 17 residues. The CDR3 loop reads CASSLSKRATRGNEQFF. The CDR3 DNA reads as TGTGCCAGCAGCTTATCTAAGAGGGCCACCCGGGGGAATGAGCAGTTCTTC.

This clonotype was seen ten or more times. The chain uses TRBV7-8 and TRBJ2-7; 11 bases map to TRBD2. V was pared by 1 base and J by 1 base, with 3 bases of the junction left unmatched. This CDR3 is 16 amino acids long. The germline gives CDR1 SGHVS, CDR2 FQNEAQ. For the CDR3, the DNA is TGTGCCAGCAGCTTAGTGTCTAGCGGGGGGTCCTACGAGCAGTACTTC. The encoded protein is CASSLVSSGGSYEQYF.

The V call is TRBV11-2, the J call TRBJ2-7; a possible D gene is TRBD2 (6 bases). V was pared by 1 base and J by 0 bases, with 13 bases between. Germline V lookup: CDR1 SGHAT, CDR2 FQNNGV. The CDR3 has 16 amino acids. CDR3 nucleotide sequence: TGTGCCAGCAGCTTAGGGGGTTGGAGGGACTCCTACGAGCAGTACTTC. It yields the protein CASSLGGWRDSYEQYF. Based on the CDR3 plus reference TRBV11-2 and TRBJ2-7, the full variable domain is EAGVAQSPRYKIIEKRQSVAFWCNPISGHATLYWYQQILGQGPKLLIQFQNNGVVDDSQLPKDRFSAERLKGVDSTLKIQPAKLEDSAVYLCASSLGGWRDSYEQYFGPGTRLTVT.

CDR3 sequence (DNA): TGTGCCAGTAGTATGGGCCCAGCGGGCGAAGCTTTCTTT. It translates to CASSMGPAGEAFF. J is TRBJ1-1 and V is TRBV19; D gene uncertain. The V gene lost 3 bases and the J gene lost 8 bases, with 13 bases spanning the gap. This CDR3 is 13 amino acids long. The germline V gene has CDR1 LNHDA and CDR2 SQIVND (reference sequence).

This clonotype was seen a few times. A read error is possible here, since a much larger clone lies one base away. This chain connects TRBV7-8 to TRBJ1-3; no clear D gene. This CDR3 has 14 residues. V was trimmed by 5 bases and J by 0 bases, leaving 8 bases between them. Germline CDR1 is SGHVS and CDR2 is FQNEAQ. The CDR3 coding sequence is TGTGCCAGCAGCCCCTGGGGCTCTGGAAACACCATATATTTT. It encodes CASSPWGSGNTIYF.

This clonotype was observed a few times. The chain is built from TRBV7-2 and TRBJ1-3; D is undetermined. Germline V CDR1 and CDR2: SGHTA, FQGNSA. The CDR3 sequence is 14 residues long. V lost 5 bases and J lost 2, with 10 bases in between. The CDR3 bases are TGTGCCAGCAGCCCCGTTCAGACTGGAAACACCATATATTTT. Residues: CASSPVQTGNTIYF.

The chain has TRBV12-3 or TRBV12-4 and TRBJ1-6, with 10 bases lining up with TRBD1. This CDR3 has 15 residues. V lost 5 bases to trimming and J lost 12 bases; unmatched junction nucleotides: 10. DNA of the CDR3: TGTGCCAGCAGTGGCGCGGGACAGGGGTTGGAACCCCTCCACTTT. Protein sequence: CASSGAGQGLEPLHF.

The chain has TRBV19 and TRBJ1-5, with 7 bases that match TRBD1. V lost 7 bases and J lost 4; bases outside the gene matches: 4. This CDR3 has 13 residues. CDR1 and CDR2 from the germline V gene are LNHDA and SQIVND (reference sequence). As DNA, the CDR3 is TGTGCCAGTACCTTACAGGGGAATCAGCCCCAGCATTTT. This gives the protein CASTLQGNQPQHF.